Listed here are 10 T cell receptor beta chains from one sample, sequenced in a study of early T cells in non-severe SARS-CoV-2 infection. TCRdb analysed the 5' RACE reads with MiXCR anew, one entry per CDR3 protein. The data contain about 69,000 distinct CDR3 sequences, over 3.5% of them singletons. The sequences come from whole blood, collected at baseline. These receptors were taken from an adult who was a healthcare worker with PCR-confirmed SARS-CoV-2 infection or an uninfected control (not recorded which). The donor label of this sample is uncertain.

The J gene is TRBJ2-7, the V gene TRBV5-3; no definite D call. TRBV5-3 carries the ORF label, with uncertain function. CDR3 length: 14 residues. V was clipped by 1 base and J by 5 bases, with 13 bases between them. Here the CDR3 reads CARSLKGQQDEQYF. The CDR3 region has the DNA TGTGCCAGAAGCTTGAAGGGCCAACAAGACGAGCAGTACTTC.

This clonotype was counted between two and nine times. The chain recombines TRBV5-1 with TRBJ1-5, with 7 bases identical to TRBD1. Germline values: CDR1 SGHRS, CDR2 YFSETQ. The CDR3 is made up of 15 amino acids. The junction had 8 bases not matched to a gene; V was cut back by 0 bases and J by 8 bases. The CDR3 nucleotides are TGCGCCAGCAGCTTGGGGCTCACAGGGGACGAGCCCCAGCATTTT. Its translation is CASSLGLTGDEPQHF.

This clonotype was observed many times. The gene calls are TRBV5-1 and TRBJ2-7; 7 nucleotides agree with TRBD2. V shed 0 bases and J 0 bases; nucleotides not matched to a gene: 3. CDR3 size: 15 residues. Germline values: CDR1 SGHRS, CDR2 YFSETQ. CDR3 sequence reads: CASSLGLAASYEQYF. The CDR3 nucleotides read TGCGCCAGCAGCTTGGGACTAGCAGCCTCCTACGAGCAGTACTTC.

This chain joins TRBV11-2 and TRBJ2-7, with 11 bases that match TRBD1. The CDR3 sequence is 13 residues long. Germline CDR1 SGHAT, CDR2 FQNNGV. V dropped 10 bases and J dropped 5; count of bases not matched to a gene: 7. CDR3 sequence reads: CATHGQGANEQYF. In nucleotides, the CDR3 is TGTGCCACCCACGGACAGGGGGCGAACGAGCAGTACTTC.

This clonotype has a count of ten or more. V gene TRBV20-1 combines with J gene TRBJ2-7; TRBD2 might be the D (6 bases). Germline V gives CDR1 DFQATT, CDR2 SNEGSKA (reference sequence). The CDR3 totals 14 residues. V was trimmed by 3 bases and J by 1 base, leaving 13 bases between them. As DNA, the CDR3 is TGCAGTGCTAGTGGCTCGGGAGAATCCTACGAGCAGTACTTC. Protein product: CSASGSGESYEQYF.

The chain combines TRBV6-1 with TRBJ2-7; D might be TRBD1 (6 bases). This CDR3 is 14 amino acids long. V lost 2 bases and J lost 3, with 11 bases in between. Germline V CDR1 and CDR2: MNHNS, SASEGT. The CDR3 loop reads CASSEQGSLYEQYF. CDR3 coding DNA: TGTGCCAGCAGTGAACAGGGGTCTCTCTACGAGCAGTACTTC.

At least ten counts were recorded for this clonotype. This rearrangement joins TRBV15 to TRBJ2-3, with TRBD1 matching over 10 bases. The J segment lost 4 bases and the V segment lost 4 bases, leaving 8 bases of the junction unmatched. CDR3 length equals 16 residues. Germline CDR1 LNHNV, CDR2 YYDKDF (reference sequence). CDR3 DNA sequence: TGTGCCACCAGCAAGATTTTGGGACAGGGGCCAGATACGCAGTATTTT. Amino acids: CATSKILGQGPDTQYF.

There are many counts of this clonotype. This chain connects TRBV13 to TRBJ2-5, with 15 bases fitting TRBD2. J was trimmed by 6 bases and V by 5 bases; bases with no gene match: 13. The germline V gene has CDR1 PRHDT and CDR2 FYEKMQ (reference sequence). The CDR3 totals 18 residues. CDR3 loop: CASSPRTSGGGVRQTQYF. The CDR3 nucleotides read TGTGCCAGCAGCCCACGGACTAGCGGGGGGGGAGTCAGACAGACCCAGTACTTC. Full variable domain (outside the CDR3, taken from reference TRBV13 and TRBJ2-5): AAGVIQSPRHLIKEKRETATLKCYPIPRHDTVYWYQQGPGQDPQFLISFYEKMQSDKGSIPDRFSAQQFSDYHSELNMSSLELGDSALYFCASSPRTSGGGVRQTQYFGPGTRLLVL.

V gene TRBV12-3 or TRBV12-4 combines with J gene TRBJ1-5, with unresolved D. Trimming shortened V by 6 bases and J by 1 base, and 19 bases separated the two germline ends. This CDR3 is built from 17 residues. The CDR3 coding sequence is TGTGCCAGCAGACCCGAGTTGGAGGTTGGGAGCAATCAGCCCCAGCATTTT. Translation: CASRPELEVGSNQPQHF.

This clonotype was seen repeatedly, ten times or more. This chain connects TRBV28 to TRBJ2-1; no clear D gene. The CDR3 extends over 16 amino acids. Germline-derived CDR1 and CDR2 are MDHEN and SYDVKM. Trimming left V 3 bases short and J 5 bases short, with 17 bases between. CDR3 sequence reads: CASSLVTHWVDNEQFF. CDR3 coding DNA: TGTGCCAGCAGTTTGGTGACTCATTGGGTAGACAATGAGCAGTTCTTC.